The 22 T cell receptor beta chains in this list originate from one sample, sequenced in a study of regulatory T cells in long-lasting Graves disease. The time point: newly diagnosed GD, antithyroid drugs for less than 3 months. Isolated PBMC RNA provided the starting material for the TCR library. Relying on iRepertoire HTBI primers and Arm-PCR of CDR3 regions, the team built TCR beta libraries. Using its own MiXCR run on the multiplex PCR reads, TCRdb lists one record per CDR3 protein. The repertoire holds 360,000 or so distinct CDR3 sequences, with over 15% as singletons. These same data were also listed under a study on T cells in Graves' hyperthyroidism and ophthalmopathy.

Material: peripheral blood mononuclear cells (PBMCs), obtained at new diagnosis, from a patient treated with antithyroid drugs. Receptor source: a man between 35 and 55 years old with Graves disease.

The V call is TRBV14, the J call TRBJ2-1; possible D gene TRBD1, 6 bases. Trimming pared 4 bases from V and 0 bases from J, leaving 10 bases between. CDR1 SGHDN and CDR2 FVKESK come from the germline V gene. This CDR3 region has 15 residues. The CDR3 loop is CASSLGQNSYNEQFF. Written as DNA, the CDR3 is TGTGCCAGCAGCCTAGGACAGAACTCCTACAATGAGCAGTTCTTC.

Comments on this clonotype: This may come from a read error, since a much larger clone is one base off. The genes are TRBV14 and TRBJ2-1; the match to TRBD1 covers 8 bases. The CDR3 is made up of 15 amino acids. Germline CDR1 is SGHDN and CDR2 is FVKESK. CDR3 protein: CASSLGQGNYIEQFF. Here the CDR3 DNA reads TGTGCCAGCAGCCTCGGACAGGGTAACTACATTGAGCAGTTCTTC.

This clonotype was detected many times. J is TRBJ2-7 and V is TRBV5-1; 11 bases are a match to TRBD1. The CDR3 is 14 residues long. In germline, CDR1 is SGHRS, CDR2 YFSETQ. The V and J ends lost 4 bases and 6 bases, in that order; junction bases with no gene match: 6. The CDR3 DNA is TGCGCCAGCAGCATACGGACAGGGGGCGTCGAGCAGTACTTC. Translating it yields CASSIRTGGVEQYF.

In DNA form, the CDR3 reads TGTGCCAGCAGTGAATGGGGCACTAGGGACAGCTATGGCTACACCTTC. This sequence encodes CASSEWGTRDSYGYTF. This chain links TRBV25-1 with TRBJ1-2, with 7 bases that match TRBD1. The CDR3 has 16 amino acids. Germline CDR1 is MGHDK and CDR2 is SYGVNS. With V trimmed by 1 base and J by 4 bases, 9 bases remained unmatched.

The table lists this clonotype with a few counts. CDR3 nucleotide sequence: TGTGCCAGCAGCCAGGCGGGGGGTCAAAACACCGGGGAGCTGTTTTTT. This codes for CASSQAGGQNTGELFF. V is TRBV6-2 or TRBV6-3 and J is TRBJ2-2, with 8 nucleotides matching TRBD2. Germline CDR1 MNHEY, CDR2 SVGEGT. The CDR3 sequence is 16 residues long. Trimming at V came to 6 bases and at J to 2 bases, leaving 8 bases not matched to a gene.

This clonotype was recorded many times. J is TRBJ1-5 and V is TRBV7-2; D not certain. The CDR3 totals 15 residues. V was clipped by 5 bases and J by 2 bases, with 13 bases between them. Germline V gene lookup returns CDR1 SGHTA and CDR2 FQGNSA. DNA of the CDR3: TGTGCCAGCAGCCCCCGGCGACTGGGCAATCAGCCCCAGCATTTT. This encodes CASSPRRLGNQPQHF. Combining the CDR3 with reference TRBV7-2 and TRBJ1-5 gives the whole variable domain GAGVSQSPSNKVTEKGKDVELRCDPISGHTALYWYRQSLGQGLEFLIYFQGNSAPDKSGLPSDRFSAERTGGSVSTLTIQRTQQEDSAVYLCASSPRRLGNQPQHFGDGTRLSIL.

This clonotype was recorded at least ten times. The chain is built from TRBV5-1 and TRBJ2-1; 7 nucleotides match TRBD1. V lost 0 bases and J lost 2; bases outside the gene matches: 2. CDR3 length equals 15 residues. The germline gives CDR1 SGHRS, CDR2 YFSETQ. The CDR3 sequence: CASSLAQGAYNEQFF. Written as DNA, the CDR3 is TGCGCCAGCAGCTTGGCCCAGGGGGCCTACAATGAGCAGTTCTTC. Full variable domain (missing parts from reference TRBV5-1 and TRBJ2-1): KAGVTQTPRYLIKTRGQQVTLSCSPISGHRSVSWYQQTPGQGLQFLFEYFSETQRNKGNFPGRFSGRQFSNSRSEMNVSTLELGDSALYLCASSLAQGAYNEQFFGPGTRLTVL.

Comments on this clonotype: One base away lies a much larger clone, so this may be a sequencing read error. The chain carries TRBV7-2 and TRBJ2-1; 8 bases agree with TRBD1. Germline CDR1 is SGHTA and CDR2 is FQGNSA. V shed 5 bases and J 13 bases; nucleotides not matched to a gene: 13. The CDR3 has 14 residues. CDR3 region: CASSTRQGSETQFF. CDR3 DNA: TGTGCCAGCAGCACCCGACAGGGGTCGGAGACCCAGTTCTTC.

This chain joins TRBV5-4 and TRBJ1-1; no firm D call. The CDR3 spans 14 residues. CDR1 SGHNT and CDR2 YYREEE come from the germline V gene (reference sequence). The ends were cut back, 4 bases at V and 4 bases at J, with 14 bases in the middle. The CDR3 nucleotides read TGTGCCAGCAGCCCCGGGGTGGGGTTCACTGAAGCTTTCTTT. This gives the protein CASSPGVGFTEAFF.

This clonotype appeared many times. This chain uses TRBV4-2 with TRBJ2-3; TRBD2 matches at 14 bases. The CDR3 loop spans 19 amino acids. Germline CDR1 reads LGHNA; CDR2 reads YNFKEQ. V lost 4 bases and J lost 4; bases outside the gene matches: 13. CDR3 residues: CASSLLGLAGAKSPDTQYF. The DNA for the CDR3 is TGTGCCAGCAGCCTGCTGGGACTAGCGGGGGCGAAGTCCCCAGATACGCAGTATTTT.

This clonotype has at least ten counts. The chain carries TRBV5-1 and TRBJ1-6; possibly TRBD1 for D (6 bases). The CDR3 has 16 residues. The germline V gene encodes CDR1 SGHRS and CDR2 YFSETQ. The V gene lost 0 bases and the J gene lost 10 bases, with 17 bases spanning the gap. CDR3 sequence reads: CASSLARGSLGSPLHF. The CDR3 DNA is TGCGCCAGCAGCTTGGCCAGGGGAAGTTTAGGATCACCCCTCCACTTT.

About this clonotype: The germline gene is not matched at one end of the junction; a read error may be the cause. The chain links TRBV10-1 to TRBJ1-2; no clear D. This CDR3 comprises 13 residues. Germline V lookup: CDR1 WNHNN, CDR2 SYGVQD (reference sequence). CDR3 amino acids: CVSSARINYGYTF. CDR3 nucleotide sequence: TGCGTCAGCAGTGCAAGGATTAACTATGGCTACACCTTC.

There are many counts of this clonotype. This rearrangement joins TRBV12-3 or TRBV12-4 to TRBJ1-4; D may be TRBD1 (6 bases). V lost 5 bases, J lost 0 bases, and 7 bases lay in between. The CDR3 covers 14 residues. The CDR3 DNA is TGTGCCAGCAGTGAGGGGGCAACTAATGAAAAACTGTTTTTT. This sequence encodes CASSEGATNEKLFF.

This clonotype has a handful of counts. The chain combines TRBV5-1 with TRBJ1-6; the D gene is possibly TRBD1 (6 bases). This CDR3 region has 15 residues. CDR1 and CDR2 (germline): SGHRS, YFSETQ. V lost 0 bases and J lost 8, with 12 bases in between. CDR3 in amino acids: CASSLEEGGHSPLHF. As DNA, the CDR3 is TGCGCCAGCAGCTTGGAGGAGGGGGGCCATTCACCCCTCCACTTT. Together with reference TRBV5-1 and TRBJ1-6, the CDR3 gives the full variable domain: KAGVTQTPRYLIKTRGQQVTLSCSPISGHRSVSWYQQTPGQGLQFLFEYFSETQRNKGNFPGRFSGRQFSNSRSEMNVSTLELGDSALYLCASSLEEGGHSPLHFGNGTRLTVT.

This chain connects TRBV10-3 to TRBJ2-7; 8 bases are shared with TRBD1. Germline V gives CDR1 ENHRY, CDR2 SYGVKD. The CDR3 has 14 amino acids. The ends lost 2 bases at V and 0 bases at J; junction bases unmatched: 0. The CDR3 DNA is TGTGCCATCAGTGAGACAGGGGGCTCCTACGAGCAGTACTTC. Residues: CAISETGGSYEQYF.

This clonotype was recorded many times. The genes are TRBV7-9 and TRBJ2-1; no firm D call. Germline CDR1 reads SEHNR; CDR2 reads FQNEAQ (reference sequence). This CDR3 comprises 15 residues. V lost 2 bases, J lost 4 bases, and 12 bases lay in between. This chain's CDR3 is CASSLLLGPYNEQFF. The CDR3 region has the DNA TGTGCCAGCAGCTTACTTCTCGGGCCGTACAATGAGCAGTTCTTC.

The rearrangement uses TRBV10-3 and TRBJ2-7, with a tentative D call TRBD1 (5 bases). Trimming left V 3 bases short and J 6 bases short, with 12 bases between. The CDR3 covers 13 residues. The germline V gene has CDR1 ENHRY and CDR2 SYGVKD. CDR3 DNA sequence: TGTGCCATCAGTGATCATCAGGGTGGCGAGCAGTACTTC. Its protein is CAISDHQGGEQYF.

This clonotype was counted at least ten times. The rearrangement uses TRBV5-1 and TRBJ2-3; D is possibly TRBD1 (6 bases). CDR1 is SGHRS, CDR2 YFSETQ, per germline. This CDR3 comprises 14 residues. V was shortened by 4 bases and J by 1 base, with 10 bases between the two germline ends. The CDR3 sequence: CASSTNRGTDTQYF. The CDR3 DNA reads TGCGCCAGCAGCACAAACAGGGGCACAGATACGCAGTATTTT.

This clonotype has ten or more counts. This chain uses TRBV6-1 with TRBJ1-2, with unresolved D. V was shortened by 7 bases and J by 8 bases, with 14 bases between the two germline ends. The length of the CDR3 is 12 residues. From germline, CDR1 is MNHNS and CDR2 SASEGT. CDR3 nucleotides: TGTGCCAGCATCGGGGAGGGCAGGGGCTACACCTTC. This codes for CASIGEGRGYTF.

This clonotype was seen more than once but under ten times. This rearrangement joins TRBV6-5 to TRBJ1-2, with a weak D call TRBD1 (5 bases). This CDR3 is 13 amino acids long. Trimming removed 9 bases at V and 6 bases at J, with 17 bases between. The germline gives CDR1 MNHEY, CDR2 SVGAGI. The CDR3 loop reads CARNGGGVHGYTF. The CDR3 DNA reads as TGTGCCAGGAATGGAGGAGGGGTCCATGGCTACACCTTC.

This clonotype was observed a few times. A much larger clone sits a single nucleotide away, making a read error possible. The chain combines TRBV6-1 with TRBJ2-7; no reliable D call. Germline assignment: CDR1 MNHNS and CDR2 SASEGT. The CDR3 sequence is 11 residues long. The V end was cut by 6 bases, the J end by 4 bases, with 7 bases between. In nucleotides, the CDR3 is TGTGCCAGCAGGGGATGGTACGAGCAGTACTTC. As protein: CASRGWYEQYF.

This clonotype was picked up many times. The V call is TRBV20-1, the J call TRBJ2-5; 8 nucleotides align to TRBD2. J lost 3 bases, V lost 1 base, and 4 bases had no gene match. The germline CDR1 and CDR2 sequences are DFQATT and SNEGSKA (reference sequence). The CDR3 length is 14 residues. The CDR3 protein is CSARVGGDKETQYF. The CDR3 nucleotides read TGCAGTGCTAGAGTCGGGGGGGATAAAGAGACCCAGTACTTC.